This passage covers 5 T cell receptor beta chains from one sample sequenced in a study of T cell responses to AZD1222 COVID-19 vaccine. Sequencing used immunoSEQ multiplex PCR; TCRdb keeps in-frame clones, though not all of them. The sample carries roughly 270,000 clones, around 93% recorded once. This material consisted of peripheral blood, taken 28 days after the second AZD1222 dose. All receptors derive from an adult who received the AZD1222 COVID-19 vaccine.

The chain combines TRBV5-1 with TRBJ2-2; D not certain. CDR3 length: 16 amino acids. CDR1 and CDR2 from the germline V gene are SGHRS and YFSETQ. V was shortened by 4 bases and J by 0 bases, with 13 bases between the two germline ends. In nucleotides, the CDR3 is TGCGCCAGCAGCCCTCCCACCCCCGCGAACACCGGGGAGCTGTTTTTT. This encodes CASSPPTPANTGELFF.

Worth noting for this clone: The identical CDR3 is also encoded by other nucleotide sequences in the sample. The chain couples TRBV11-3 to TRBJ2-2; 9 bases line up with TRBD1. Germline assignment: CDR1 SGHNT and CDR2 YENEEA. The junction had 2 bases not matched to a gene; V was cut back by 3 bases and J by 3 bases. The CDR3 extends over 15 amino acids. In nucleotides, the CDR3 is TGTGCCAGCAGCTTGGGGACAGGGTACACCGGGGAGCTGTTTTTT. This codes for CASSLGTGYTGELFF.

This clone was recorded once. This chain uses TRBV27 with TRBJ1-4; possible D gene TRBD1, 5 bases. Germline CDR1 and CDR2: MNHEY and SMNVEV (reference sequence). CDR3 length: 15 amino acids. The V end was cut by 3 bases, the J end by 3 bases, with 11 bases between. The CDR3 DNA sequence: TGTGCCAGCAGTTTGATCGGGGCAGCTAATGAAAAACTGTTTTTT. Translating it yields CASSLIGAANEKLFF.

DNA of the CDR3: TGTGCCAGCAGCTTGCCAGGGGTTAGGGAAAAACTGTTTTTT. Translating it yields CASSLPGVREKLFF. The chain has TRBV7-2 and TRBJ1-4; D perhaps matches TRBD1 (6 bases). The V end lost 3 bases, the J end lost 8 bases, and 13 bases lay between the germline ends. Looked up from germline, CDR1 is SGHTA and CDR2 is FQGNSA. CDR3 length: 14 amino acids.

V gene TRBV11-3 combines with J gene TRBJ2-3, with TRBD2 matching over 9 bases. Germline V gene lookup returns CDR1 SGHNT and CDR2 YENEEA. V shed 1 base and J 6 bases; nucleotides not matched to a gene: 8. The CDR3 is made up of 16 amino acids. The chain's CDR3 is CASSLVAGGPFDTQYF. The CDR3 DNA is TGTGCCAGCAGCTTAGTGGCGGGGGGGCCTTTTGATACGCAGTATTTT. Complete variable domain (other parts from reference TRBV11-3 and TRBJ2-3): EAGVVQSPRYKIIEKKQPVAFWCNPISGHNTLYWYLQNLGQGPELLIRYENEEAVDDSQLPKDRFSAERLKGVDSTLKIQPAELGDSAVYLCASSLVAGGPFDTQYFGPGTRLTVL.